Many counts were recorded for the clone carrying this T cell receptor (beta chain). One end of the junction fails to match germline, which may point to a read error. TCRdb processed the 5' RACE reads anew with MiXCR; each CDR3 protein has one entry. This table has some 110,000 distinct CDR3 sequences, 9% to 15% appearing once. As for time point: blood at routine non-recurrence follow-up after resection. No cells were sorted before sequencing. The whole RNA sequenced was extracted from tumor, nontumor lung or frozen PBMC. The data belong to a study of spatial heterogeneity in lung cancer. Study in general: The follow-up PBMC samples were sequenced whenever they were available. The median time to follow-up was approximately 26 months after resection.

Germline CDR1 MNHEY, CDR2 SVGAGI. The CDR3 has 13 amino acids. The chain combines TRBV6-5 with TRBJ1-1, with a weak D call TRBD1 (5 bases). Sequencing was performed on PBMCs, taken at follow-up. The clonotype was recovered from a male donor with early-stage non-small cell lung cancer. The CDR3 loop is CASSYATDTEAFF. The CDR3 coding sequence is TGTGCCAGCAGTTACGCGACGGACACAGAAGCTTTCTTT.